These T cell receptor beta chains were read from a single sample in a study of shared clonotypes between healthy human individuals. Sequencing used immunoSEQ multiplex PCR; TCRdb keeps in-frame clones, though not all of them. The table lists about 960,000 clones, 76% of them singletons. Input material: memory CD4+ T cells sorted from blood. The receptors were gathered from a man younger than 35 in good health. CDR3s include the opening cysteine and the closing phenylalanine or tryptophan. D genes are given only for firm matches. Some rows mark clone size as missing; the rest say once, few, many or name a class of expanded clone.

TRBV20-1	.	.	TRBJ1-1	TGCAGTGGACCCATGAACACTGAAGCTTTCTTT	CSGPMNTEAFF
TRBV27	once	.	TRBJ2-1	TGTGCCAGCAAGTACCCCCAGGGGTCCTACAATGAGCAGTTCTTC	CASKYPQGSYNEQFF
TRBV27	many	TRBD1	TRBJ2-7	TGTGCCAGCAGTTCCCGCCCGGGACAGGGCTCCTACGAGCAGTACTTC	CASSSRPGQGSYEQYF
TRBV18	.	.	TRBJ1-6	TGTGCCAGCTCACCATCGGGGGTGGGATCACCCCTCCACTTT	CASSPSGVGSPLHF
TRBV5-6	.	.	TRBJ1-3	TGTGCCAGCCGTTATCGGGGGACTGGAAACACCATATATTTT	CASRYRGTGNTIYF
TRBV6-5	.	.	TRBJ1-6	TGTGCCAGCAGTTACCAGGGGTATAATTCACCCCTCCACTTT	CASSYQGYNSPLHF
TRBV28	many	.	TRBJ1-6	TGTGCCAGCAGGTTCAGCCTCTCCTATAATTCACCCCTCCACTTT	CASRFSLSYNSPLHF
TRBV5-6	few	TRBD2	TRBJ2-3	TGTGCCAGCAGCTTCGGACTAGCGGGGGGAGTAGGAACAGATACGCAGTATTTT	CASSFGLAGGVGTDTQYF
TRBV14	.	.	TRBJ2-5	TGTGCCAGCAGCCAAGGGGCCGCCGGGACCCAGTACTTC	CASSQGAAGTQYF
TRBV7-9	.	.	TRBJ2-2	TGTGCCAGCAGCCCTCTCCGGACCGACACCGGGGAGCTGTTTTTT	CASSPLRTDTGELFF
TRBV18	.	.	TRBJ1-4	TGTGCCAGCTCCCAAGTGGGAGGGTTCGCAACTAATGAAAAACTGTTTTTT	CASSQVGGFATNEKLFF
TRBV5-1	.	TRBD1	TRBJ1-1	TGCGCCAGCAGCTGGAGTGGACAGGGGGGAACTGAAGCTTTCTTT	CASSWSGQGGTEAFF
TRBV28	few	TRBD1	TRBJ1-5	TGTGCCAGCAGAACCGGGACAGTCAATCAGCCCCAGCATTTT	CASRTGTVNQPQHF